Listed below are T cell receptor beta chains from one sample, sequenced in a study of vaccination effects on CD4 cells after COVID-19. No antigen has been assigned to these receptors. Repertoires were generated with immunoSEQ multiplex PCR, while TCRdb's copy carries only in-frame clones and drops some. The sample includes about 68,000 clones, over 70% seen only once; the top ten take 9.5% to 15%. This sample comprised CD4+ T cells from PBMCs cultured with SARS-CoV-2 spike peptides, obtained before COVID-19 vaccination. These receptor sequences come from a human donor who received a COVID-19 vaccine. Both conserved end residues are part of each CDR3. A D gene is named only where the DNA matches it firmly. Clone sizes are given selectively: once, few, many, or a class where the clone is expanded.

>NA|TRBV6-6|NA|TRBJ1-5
TGTGCCAGCAACCTCGAACAGGGTTATCAGCCCCAGCATTTT
CASNLEQGYQPQHF
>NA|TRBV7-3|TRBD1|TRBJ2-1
TGTGCCAGCAGCTCTGGACAGGGGGCGTACAATGAGCAGTTCTTC
CASSSGQGAYNEQFF
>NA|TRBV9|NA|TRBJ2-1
TGTGCCAGCAGCGTAGGTTCCGGGGGACCCTACAATGAGCAGTTCTTC
CASSVGSGGPYNEQFF
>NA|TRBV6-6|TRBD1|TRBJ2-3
TGTGCCAGCAGTTACCTCGGGACAGTGGGAGATACGCAGTATTTT
CASSYLGTVGDTQYF
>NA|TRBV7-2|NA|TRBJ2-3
TGTGCCAGCAGCTTTCGGACGAACGGAGCAGATACGCAGTATTTT
CASSFRTNGADTQYF
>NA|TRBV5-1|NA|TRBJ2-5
TGCGCCAGCAGCACGGGGTCCGGAGAGACCCAGTACTTC
CASSTGSGETQYF
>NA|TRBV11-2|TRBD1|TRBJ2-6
TGTGCCAGCAGCCGTGGACAGGTGTTGAGCTCTGGGGCCAACGTCCTGACTTTC
CASSRGQVLSSGANVLTF
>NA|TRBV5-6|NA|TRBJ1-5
TGTGCCAGCAGCTCTTACTCTAAACAGGGACAGCCCCAGCATTTT
CASSSYSKQGQPQHF
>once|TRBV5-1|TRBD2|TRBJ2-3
TGCGCCAGCAGCTTGCGGGGGGGCCGAGATACGCAGTATTTT
CASSLRGGRDTQYF
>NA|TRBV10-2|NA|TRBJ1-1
TGCGCCAGCAGCCGGGGAGGGGCGGACATGAACACTGAAGCTTTCTTT
CASSRGGADMNTEAFF
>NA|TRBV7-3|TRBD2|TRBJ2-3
TGTGCCAGCAGCCCAATAGAGGGCGGGGGGCCATCAGATACGCAGTATTTT
CASSPIEGGGPSDTQYF
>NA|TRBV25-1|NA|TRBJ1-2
TGTGCCAGCAGTTCTCCGGACGGACCTCTGCGAGGCTACACCTTC
CASSSPDGPLRGYTF
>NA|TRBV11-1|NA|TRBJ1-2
TGTGCCAGCAGCTGGGCACAGACCTATGGCTACACCTTC
CASSWAQTYGYTF
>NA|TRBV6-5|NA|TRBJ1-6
TGTGCCAGCCTAGATAACTATGGTAATTCACCCCTCCACTTT
CASLDNYGNSPLHF
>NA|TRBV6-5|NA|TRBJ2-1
TGTGCCAGCAGTTACTCGAAATCCTCCCGGGGGGCAGAGCAGTTCTTC
CASSYSKSSRGAEQFF
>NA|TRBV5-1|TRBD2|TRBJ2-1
TGCGCCAGTCGCGGGGGGGTAAACAATGAGCAGTTCTTC
CASRGGVNNEQFF
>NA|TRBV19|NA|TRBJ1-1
TGTGCCAGTAGTCCCCCTGACCGGGGTGGGACTGAAGCTTTCTTT
CASSPPDRGGTEAFF
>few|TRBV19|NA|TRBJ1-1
TGTGCCAGTAGTATCCAAAGGGGACGGATGAACACTGAAGCTTTCTTT
CASSIQRGRMNTEAFF
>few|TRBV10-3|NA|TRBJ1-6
TGTGCCATCAGTGACCAGTATAATTCACCCCTCCACTTT
CAISDQYNSPLHF
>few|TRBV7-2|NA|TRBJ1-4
TGTGCCAGCAGTAAACTTCGGGGTGAAAAACTGTTTTTT
CASSKLRGEKLFF
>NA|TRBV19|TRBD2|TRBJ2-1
TGTGCCAGTAGCCCTAGACTAGCGGGGTTACCGAGCTCCTACAATGAGCAGTTCTTC
CASSPRLAGLPSSYNEQFF
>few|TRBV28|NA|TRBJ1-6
TGTGCCAGCAGTTTATGGTCTGGCCGCCGGACGAATTCACCCCTCCACTTT
CASSLWSGRRTNSPLHF
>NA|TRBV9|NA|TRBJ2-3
TGTGCCAGCAGCGATGGACTCCGGGGGCGCACAGATACGCAGTATTTT
CASSDGLRGRTDTQYF
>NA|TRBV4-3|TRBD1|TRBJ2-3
TGCGCCAGCAGCCAATTACAGGGGGTCCCAGATACGCAGTATTTT
CASSQLQGVPDTQYF
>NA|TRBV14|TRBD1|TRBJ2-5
TGTGCCAGCAGCCAAACGCTCTTGACAGGGGCAGGCGAGACCCAGTACTTC
CASSQTLLTGAGETQYF
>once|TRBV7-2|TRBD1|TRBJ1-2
TGTGCCAGCAGCCCTGCCCGGACAGGGCCCTATGGCTACACCTTC
CASSPARTGPYGYTF
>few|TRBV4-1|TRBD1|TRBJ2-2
TGCGCCAGCAGCCAAACGGGACAGGGGACCGGGGAGCTGTTTTTT
CASSQTGQGTGELFF
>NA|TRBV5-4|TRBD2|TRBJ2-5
TGTGCCAGCAGCTTGAACGGGGGGGCTGTAGGGGAGACCCAGTACTTC
CASSLNGGAVGETQYF